This T cell receptor beta chain was found in a study of tumor-infiltrating lymphocytes in primary liver carcinoma. Germline DNA was also extracted, with blood RNA taken from unsorted whole blood. Infection with HBV was chronic in patients; they were treatment-naive. The CDR3 totals 13 residues. Germline-derived CDR1 and CDR2 are SQVTM and ANQGSEA. Making TCR beta cDNA involved approximately 0.5 ug total RNA and a constant-region primer. For TCR beta, libraries were produced by three nested multiplex PCR rounds using slightly modified ARM-PCR. Both of the initial two PCR rounds ran for 10 cycles and employed TRBV1-TRBV30 forward primers alongside a C-beta reverse primer. A single record per CDR3 protein comes from TCRdb applying MiXCR to the multiplex PCR reads. The top ten hold about a sixth of the sample, which has 310,000 or so distinct CDR3 sequences, around three fifths seen once. A remark on this clonotype: One base away lies a much larger clone, so this may be a sequencing read error.

The V and J genes are TRBV29-1 and TRBJ2-1, with 7 bases matching TRBD1. The receptor comes from a woman aged 25 to 39 with primary liver carcinoma and hepatitis B virus infection. The sample taken for sequencing was peripheral blood. The CDR3 DNA is TGCAACGTCCGCCCGCGACAGGGTACTGAGCAGTTCTTC. This gives the protein CNVRPRQGTEQFF.